The T cell receptor beta chain described here comes from a study of T-cell memory formation after mild COVID-19 (dated by TCRdb to the early 2020s). Context from the whole study: TCR sequence clusters from the two donors were largely donor specific. Longitudinal TCRalpha and TCRbeta repertoire sequencing tracked T-cell clones expanding and contracting after mild COVID-19 in two donors. Two young, previously healthy adult volunteers made up the cohort, one male and one female. Findings and caveats that apply to the study as a whole: Only a couple of mild cases were covered in the study, and larger cohorts including severe cases with pre-infection samples were considered necessary. From day 15 to 85, contracting clones showed balanced CD4/CD8 phenotypes, whereas a second wave of clones that expanded from day 15 to 37 leaned towards CD4+. SARS-CoV-2 specificity of the second-wave clones peaking on day 37 was not confirmed. Some responding clones were found in pre-infection memory, which suggests that pre-existing cross-reactive memory T cells took part in the SARS-CoV-2 response. Contracting CD4+ clones turned up mainly in the CM and EM memory subsets, whereas EMRA was where CD8+ clones were enriched.

The run used an Illumina NovaSeq 6000. TCRalpha and TCRbeta cDNA libraries were constructed by 5'RACE with constant-segment primers, with sample barcodes and unique molecular identifiers being introduced. RNA was extracted from every sample with Trizol reagent. Amplification of the libraries took two PCR steps, and the second step added a second sample barcode plus Illumina TruSeq adapters. Sequencing of the libraries was done on an Illumina NovaSeq, producing 2 x 150 bp paired-end reads. Under the source paper's analysis protocol: With migec v1.2.7, reads were demultiplexed and then collapsed into UMI-guided consensus sequences. Using mixcr v2.1.11, UMI consensuses were aligned to TRA and TRB V and J templates and then assembled into clonotypes. Expanded or contracted clonotypes were those called significant by both edgeR and NoisET, with noise models trained on biological replicates. For edgeR calls, the cutoffs were a false discovery rate-adjusted p below 0.01 and a log2 fold-change threshold of 1. As an exploratory analysis of dynamics, max-normalized trajectories of the 1000 most abundant clonotypes were examined by PCA with hierarchical clustering. Each responding clone was given a CD4 or CD8 phenotype based on the CD4+ and CD8+ repertoires, which had been sequenced separately. TCRdb trimmed the raw reads at Q25, called clones with MiXCR and kept productive beta chains. All rows with the same CDR3 protein become a single entry with the most common DNA and genes. The V and J calls, along with clone size, are taken from TCRdb and not from the paper's own processing. The sample table contains about 320,000 distinct CDR3 sequences; only one count was recorded for over 11% of them. 21% of the sample goes to the ten largest clones.

Ficoll-Paque density gradient centrifugation was the method used to isolate PBMCs. Measured from the cysteine to the phenylalanine, the CDR3 is 15 residues long. Left in the record is the CDR3 DNA by itself, 45 bases read in frame from the first base. Deletion took 1 base off V and 4 bases off J, with a span of 10 bases between the germline ends. CDR1 and CDR2 were assigned from the germline V gene as LGHNA and YNFKEQ. The table lists this clonotype with many counts. No cognate antigen has been identified for it. No per-base quality is available; no much larger clone lies one base away. Sequencing input: PBMCs or a T cell subset sorted from them (not recorded which). This receptor was taken from a man between 18 and 35 years old who had mild COVID-19 (a few samples of this study predate the infection). The sample titles of this study are shuffled in the database, so cell type and time point are left out; the donor was told from shared clones. The sequence joins TRBV4-2 to TRBJ2-2; TRBD1 is a weak D gene call, 6 bases matching. The DNA sequence reads TGTGCCAGCAGCCAAGGACAGGATTTCACCGGGGAGCTGTTTTTT. It is translated as CASSQGQDFTGELFF.